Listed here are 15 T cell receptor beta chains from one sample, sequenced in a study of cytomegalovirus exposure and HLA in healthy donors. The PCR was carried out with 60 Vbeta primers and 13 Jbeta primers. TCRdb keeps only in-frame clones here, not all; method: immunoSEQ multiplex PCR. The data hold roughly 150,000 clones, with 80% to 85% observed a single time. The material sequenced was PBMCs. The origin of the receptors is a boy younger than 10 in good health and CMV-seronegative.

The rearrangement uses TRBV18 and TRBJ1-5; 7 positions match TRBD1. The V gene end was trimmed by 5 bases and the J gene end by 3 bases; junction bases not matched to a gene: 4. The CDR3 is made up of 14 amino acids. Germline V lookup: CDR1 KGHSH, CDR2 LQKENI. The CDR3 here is CASSVGQNNQPQHF. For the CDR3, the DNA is TGTGCCAGCTCAGTGGGACAGAACAATCAGCCCCAGCATTTT. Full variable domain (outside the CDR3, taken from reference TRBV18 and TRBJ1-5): NAGVMQNPRHLVRRRGQEARLRCSPMKGHSHVYWYRQLPEEGLKFMVYLQKENIIDESGMPKERFSAEFPKEGPSILRIQQVVRGDSAAYFCASSVGQNNQPQHFGDGTRLSIL.

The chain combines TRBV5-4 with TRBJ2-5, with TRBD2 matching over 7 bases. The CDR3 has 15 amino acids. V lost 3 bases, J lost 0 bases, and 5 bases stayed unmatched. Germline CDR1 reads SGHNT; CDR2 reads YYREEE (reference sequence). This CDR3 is CASSSAGEYQETQYF. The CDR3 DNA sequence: TGTGCCAGCAGCTCGGCGGGAGAGTACCAAGAGACCCAGTACTTC.

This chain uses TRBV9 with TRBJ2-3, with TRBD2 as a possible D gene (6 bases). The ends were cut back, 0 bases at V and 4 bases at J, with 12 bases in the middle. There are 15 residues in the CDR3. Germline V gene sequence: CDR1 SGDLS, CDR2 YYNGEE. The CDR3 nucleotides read TGTGCCAGCAGCGTAGGTCTCAGGGAGGCAGATACGCAGTATTTT. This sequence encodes CASSVGLREADTQYF.

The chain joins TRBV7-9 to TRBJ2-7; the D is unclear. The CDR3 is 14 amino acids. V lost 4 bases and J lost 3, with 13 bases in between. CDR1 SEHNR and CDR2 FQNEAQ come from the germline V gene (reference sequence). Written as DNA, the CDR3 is TGTGCCAGCAGCTCCCTGGTTGCAGACTACGAGCAGTACTTC. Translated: CASSSLVADYEQYF.

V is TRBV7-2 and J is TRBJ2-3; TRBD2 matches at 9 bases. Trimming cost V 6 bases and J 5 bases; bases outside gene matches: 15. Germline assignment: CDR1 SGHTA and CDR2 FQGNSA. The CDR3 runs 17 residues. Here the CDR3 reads CASSIGLAPRSLDTQYF. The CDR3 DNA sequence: TGTGCCAGCAGTATAGGACTAGCGCCTCGGAGTTTAGATACGCAGTATTTT.

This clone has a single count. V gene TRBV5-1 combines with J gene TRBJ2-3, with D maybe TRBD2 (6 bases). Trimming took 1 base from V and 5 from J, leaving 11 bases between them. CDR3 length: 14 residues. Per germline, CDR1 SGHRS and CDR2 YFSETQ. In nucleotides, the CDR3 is TGCGCCAGCAGCTTGCGCTCCGGGGGAGATACGCAGTATTTT. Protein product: CASSLRSGGDTQYF.

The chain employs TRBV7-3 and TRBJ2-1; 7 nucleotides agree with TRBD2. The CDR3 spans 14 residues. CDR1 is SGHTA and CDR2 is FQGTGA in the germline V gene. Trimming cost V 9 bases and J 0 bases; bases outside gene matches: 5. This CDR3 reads CASGRDASYNEQFF. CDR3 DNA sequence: TGTGCCAGTGGGAGGGACGCCTCCTACAATGAGCAGTTCTTC. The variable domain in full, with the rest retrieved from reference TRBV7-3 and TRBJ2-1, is GAGVSQTPSNKVTEKGKYVELRCDPISGHTALYWYRQSLGQGPEFLIYFQGTGAADDSGLPNDRFFAVRPEGSVSTLKIQRTERGDSAVYLCASGRDASYNEQFFGPGTRLTVL.

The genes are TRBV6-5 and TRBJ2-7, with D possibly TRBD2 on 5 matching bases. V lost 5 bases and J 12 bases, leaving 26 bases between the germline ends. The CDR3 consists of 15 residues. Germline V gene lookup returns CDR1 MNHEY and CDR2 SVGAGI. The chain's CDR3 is CASSPTDARVGSAYF. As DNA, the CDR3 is TGTGCCAGCAGTCCCACCGACGCGAGGGTGGGATCGGCGTACTTC.

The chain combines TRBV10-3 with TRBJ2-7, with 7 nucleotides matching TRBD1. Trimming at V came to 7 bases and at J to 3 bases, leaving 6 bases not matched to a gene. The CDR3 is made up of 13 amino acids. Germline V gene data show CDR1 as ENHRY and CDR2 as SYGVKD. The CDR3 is CAIKRDRDYEQYF. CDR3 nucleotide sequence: TGTGCCATCAAACGGGACAGAGACTACGAGCAGTACTTC.

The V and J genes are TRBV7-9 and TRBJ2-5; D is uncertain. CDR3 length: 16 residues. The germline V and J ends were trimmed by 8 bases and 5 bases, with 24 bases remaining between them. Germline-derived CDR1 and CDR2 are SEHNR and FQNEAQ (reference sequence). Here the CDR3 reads CASGARSPGFGETQYF. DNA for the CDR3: TGTGCCAGCGGAGCCCGCTCCCCCGGGTTCGGGGAGACCCAGTACTTC.

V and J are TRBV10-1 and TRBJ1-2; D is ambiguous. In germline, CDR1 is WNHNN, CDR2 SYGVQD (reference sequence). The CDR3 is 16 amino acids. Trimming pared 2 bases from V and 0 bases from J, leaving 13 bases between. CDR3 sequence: CASSEGLGRANYGYTF. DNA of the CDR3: TGCGCCAGCAGTGAGGGGCTTGGTAGAGCTAACTATGGCTACACCTTC.

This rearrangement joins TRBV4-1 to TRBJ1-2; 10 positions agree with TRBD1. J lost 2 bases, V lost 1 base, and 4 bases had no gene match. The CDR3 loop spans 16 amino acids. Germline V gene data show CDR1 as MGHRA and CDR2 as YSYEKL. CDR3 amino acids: CASSQVGGQGNYGYTF. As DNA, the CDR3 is TGCGCCAGCAGCCAAGTGGGGGGACAGGGGAACTATGGCTACACCTTC.

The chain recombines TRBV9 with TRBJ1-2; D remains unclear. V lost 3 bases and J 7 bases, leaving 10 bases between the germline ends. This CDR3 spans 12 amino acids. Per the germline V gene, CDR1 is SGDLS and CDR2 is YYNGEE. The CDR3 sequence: CASSANTFGYTF. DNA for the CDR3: TGTGCCAGCAGCGCCAACACATTTGGCTACACCTTC.

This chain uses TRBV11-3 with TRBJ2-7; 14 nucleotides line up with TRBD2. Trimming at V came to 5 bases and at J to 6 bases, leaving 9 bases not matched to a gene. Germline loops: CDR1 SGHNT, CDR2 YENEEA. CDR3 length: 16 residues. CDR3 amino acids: CASSPTGTSGRVEQYF. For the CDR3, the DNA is TGTGCCAGCAGCCCAACCGGGACTAGCGGGAGAGTCGAGCAGTACTTC.

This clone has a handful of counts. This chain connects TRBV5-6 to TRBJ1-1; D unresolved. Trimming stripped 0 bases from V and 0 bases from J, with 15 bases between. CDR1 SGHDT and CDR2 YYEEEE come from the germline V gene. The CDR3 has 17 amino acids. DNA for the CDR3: TGTGCCAGCAGCTTGGAATGGGCGACAAATATGAACACTGAAGCTTTCTTT. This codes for CASSLEWATNMNTEAFF. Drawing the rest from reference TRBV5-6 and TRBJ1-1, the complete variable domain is DAGVTQSPTHLIKTRGQQVTLRCSPKSGHDTVSWYQQALGQGPQFIFQYYEEEERQRGNFPDRFSGHQFPNYSSELNVNALLLGDSALYLCASSLEWATNMNTEAFFGQGTRLTVV.